The entry that follows covers one T cell receptor beta chain sequence. What it binds is unknown. The protocol was immunoSEQ multiplex PCR, while the TCRdb copy is restricted to in-frame clones and leaves out a portion. The table includes a few thousand clones, less than 90% detected once. The data stem from a study of PD-1 blockade in classical Hodgkin lymphoma. The CDR3 sequence is 13 residues long. Germline V gene data show CDR1 as SGDLS and CDR2 as YYNGEE. The V end was cut by 4 bases, the J end by 6 bases, with 11 bases between. Time point in this sample: newly diagnosed, previously untreated cHL patient sample. Magnetic negative selection was used to purify CD8+ T cells from thawed PBMCs. Peripheral samples used as comparators were newly diagnosed, untreated classical Hodgkin lymphoma PBMCs. Study-level findings and limits: What caused the repertoire differences, perhaps disease activity or prior therapy, remains undefined. TCR diversity at baseline was reported to be reduced in newly diagnosed patients relative to healthy donors.

This receptor was taken from a human donor with classical Hodgkin lymphoma. Specimen: CD8+ T cells from blood. This rearrangement joins TRBV9 to TRBJ2-1, with D uncertain. The CDR3 DNA sequence: TGTGCCAGCAGCTCTCCCCCCCTCAATGAGCAGTTCTTC. Translation gives CASSSPPLNEQFF.